Each of the 12 T cell receptor beta chains below was sequenced from the same sample in a study of lymphopenia after photon versus proton radiotherapy. Repertoires were generated with immunoSEQ multiplex PCR, while TCRdb's copy carries only in-frame clones and drops some. The table includes about 40,000 clones, roughly 84% detected once. Sequenced material: peripheral blood, taken from a patient treated with proton-based radiotherapy. These receptors were obtained from a woman in her 70s with pancreatic cancer. Some clones in this sample may be carry-over from other donors' samples.

The chain couples TRBV11-2 to TRBJ2-7; a weak D match, TRBD2 (5 bases). Trimming removed 0 bases from V and 6 bases from J, with 18 bases in between. Germline V gene data show CDR1 as SGHAT and CDR2 as FQNNGV. This CDR3 comprises 16 residues. The CDR3 protein is CASSLDLSGSGREQYF. The CDR3 DNA sequence: TGTGCCAGCAGCTTAGATCTAAGCGGATCCGGCCGCGAGCAGTACTTC.

The genes are TRBV29-1 and TRBJ1-2; unclear D gene. Trimming shortened V by 1 base and J by 4 bases, and 19 bases separated the two germline ends. The CDR3 has 16 amino acids. CDR1 and CDR2 from the germline V gene are SQVTM and ANQGSEA. In DNA form, the CDR3 reads TGCAGCGTTGAAGGCACAGCGAAGGGCAGGAGCTATGGCTACACCTTC. It codes for CSVEGTAKGRSYGYTF. The variable domain in full, completed from reference TRBV29-1 and TRBJ1-2, reads SAVISQKPSRDICQRGTSLTIQCQVDSQVTMMFWYRQQPGQSLTLIATANQGSEATYESGFVIDKFPISRPNLTFSTLTVSNMSPEDSSIYLCSVEGTAKGRSYGYTFGSGTRLTVV.

This clone came up once. The V and J genes are TRBV7-9 and TRBJ2-1; 7 bases are shared with TRBD2. This CDR3 has 15 amino acids. Germline trimming cut 0 bases from V and 7 bases from J; bases unmatched to any gene: 6. CDR1 is SEHNR and CDR2 is FQNEAQ in the germline V gene (reference sequence). CDR3 coding DNA: TGTGCCAGCAGCTTAGCGGGAGGGCCTATAAATGAGCAGTTCTTC. It is translated as CASSLAGGPINEQFF. Complete variable domain (other parts from reference TRBV7-9 and TRBJ2-1): DTGVSQNPRHKITKRGQNVTFRCDPISEHNRLYWYRQTLGQGPEFLTYFQNEAQLEKSRLLSDRFSAERPKGSFSTLEIQRTEQGDSAMYLCASSLAGGPINEQFFGPGTRLTVL.

This rearrangement joins TRBV11-2 to TRBJ2-7; D unclear. Germline V CDR1 and CDR2: SGHAT, FQNNGV. With 1 base removed from V and 6 bases from J, the gap between germline ends came to 10 bases. CDR3 length: 13 residues. Written as DNA, the CDR3 is TGTGCCAGCAGCTTAGTGAACAGTCTCGAGCAGTACTTC. This codes for CASSLVNSLEQYF.

This chain joins TRBV19 and TRBJ2-1, with TRBD2 matching 9 bases. Germline V gives CDR1 LNHDA, CDR2 SQIVND (reference sequence). The CDR3 has 15 residues. The ends lost 6 bases at V and 0 bases at J; junction bases unmatched: 3. In DNA form, the CDR3 reads TGTGCCAGTAGGACTAGCGGAAGCTCCTACAATGAGCAGTTCTTC. As protein: CASRTSGSSYNEQFF.

This chain connects TRBV27 to TRBJ1-1, with D perhaps matching TRBD1 (5 bases). CDR1 is MNHEY and CDR2 is SMNVEV in the germline V gene (reference sequence). The CDR3 totals 13 residues. Trimming took 7 bases from V and 2 from J, leaving 11 bases between them. Here the CDR3 DNA reads TGTGCCAGCATTGGCAGGGCCAACACTGAAGCTTTCTTT. Amino acids: CASIGRANTEAFF.

The rearrangement joins TRBV19 to TRBJ2-5; either TRBD1 or TRBD2 may fit D (5 bases each). V dropped 5 bases and J dropped 5 bases, with 15 bases sitting between them. This CDR3 is 14 amino acids long. Germline values: CDR1 LNHDA, CDR2 SQIVND (reference sequence). CDR3 sequence: CASSGTAEWETQYF. CDR3 nucleotides: TGTGCCAGTAGTGGGACGGCGGAGTGGGAGACCCAGTACTTC.

The chain employs TRBV10-1 and TRBJ2-6; no definite D call. The CDR3 spans 15 residues. Germline CDR1 and CDR2: WNHNN and SYGVQD (reference sequence). Trimming stripped 2 bases from V and 0 bases from J, with 5 bases between. The CDR3 coding sequence is TGCGCCAGCAGTGAGGGCGGCTCTGGGGCCAACGTCCTGACTTTC. It translates to CASSEGGSGANVLTF.

CDR3 in amino acids: CSVGGQAGEKLFF. CDR3 coding DNA: TGCAGCGTTGGAGGACAGGCAGGCGAAAAACTGTTTTTT. The V and J genes are TRBV29-1 and TRBJ1-4, with TRBD1 matching over 7 bases. The CDR3 has 13 residues. The V and J ends lost 4 bases and 8 bases, in that order; junction bases with no gene match: 7. Germline V lookup: CDR1 SQVTM, CDR2 ANQGSEA. Drawing the rest from reference TRBV29-1 and TRBJ1-4, the complete variable domain is SAVISQKPSRDICQRGTSLTIQCQVDSQVTMMFWYRQQPGQSLTLIATANQGSEATYESGFVIDKFPISRPNLTFSTLTVSNMSPEDSSIYLCSVGGQAGEKLFFGSGTQLSVL.

The V and J genes are TRBV30 and TRBJ1-2; no reliable D call. The germline V gene encodes CDR1 GTSNPN and CDR2 SVGIG (reference sequence). Between the trimmed V and J ends, which lost 4 bases and 0 bases, there was a span of 24 bases. The CDR3 totals 18 residues. CDR3: CAWTRVYGTVDSNYGYTF. The CDR3 nucleotides read TGTGCCTGGACGCGAGTTTATGGTACCGTTGATTCTAACTATGGCTACACCTTC. The full variable domain, completed using reference TRBV30 and TRBJ1-2, is SQTIHQWPATLVQPVGSPLSLECTVEGTSNPNLYWYRQAAGRGLQLLFYSVGIGQISSEVPQNLSASRPQDRQFILSSKKLLLSDSGFYLCAWTRVYGTVDSNYGYTFGSGTRLTVV.

The CDR3 reads CASSKAREGQKNTEAFF. The CDR3 nucleotides read TGTGCCAGCAGCAAAGCGAGGGAGGGACAGAAGAACACTGAAGCTTTCTTT. The V call is TRBV21-1, the J call TRBJ1-1. TRBV21-1 is a pseudogene segment. This CDR3 is built from 17 residues.

The chain combines TRBV7-9 with TRBJ1-4; D is unclear. Germline V gene lookup returns CDR1 SEHNR and CDR2 FQNEAQ (reference sequence). The CDR3 sequence is 15 residues long. V lost 5 bases to trimming and J lost 5 bases, with 15 bases between them. Written as DNA, the CDR3 is TGTGCCAGCAGCAACGGACTCCAACAAAATGAAAAACTGTTTTTT. As protein: CASSNGLQQNEKLFF.